This is a list of T cell receptor beta chains from one sample in a study of CD8 T cells in Susac syndrome. MiXCR was run by TCRdb on the immunoSEQ multiplex PCR reads, yielding one entry per CDR3 protein. The table records 65,000 to 90,000 distinct CDR3 sequences, about 95% of them present only once. The sequencing sample was made of CD8+ T cells from PBMCs. All receptors derive from a human donor with multiple sclerosis. CDR3s leave out the opening cysteine and the closing phenylalanine or tryptophan. Rows give clone size only sometimes, using once, few, many, or a class for an expanded clone.

>TRBJ1-1|NA|TRBV3-1
ASSQNGHPNTEAF
>TRBJ1-1|NA|TRBV6-2/TRBV6-3
ASSYVGTEAF
>TRBJ1-5|NA|TRBV9
ASSADANQPQH
>TRBJ2-7|NA|TRBV27
ASSLNRGGTGSYEQY
>TRBJ2-7|NA|TRBV29-1
SVENAVGGIDYEQY
>TRBJ1-2|once|TRBV4-1
ASSQATEGQGGGYT
>TRBJ1-5|NA|TRBV18
ASSPAGNSNQPQH
>TRBJ1-4|NA|TRBV13
ASSSRATNEKLF
>TRBJ1-4|NA|TRBV5-6
ASSIGGGRSANEKLF
>TRBJ1-1|NA|TRBV4-1
ASSSVTVSLNTEAF
>TRBJ2-3|NA|TRBV7-9
ASSRLAGLAADTQY
>TRBJ2-7|NA|TRBV7-2
ASSSGTSGSPYEQY
>TRBJ1-3|NA|TRBV27
ASRRTGDGNTIY
>TRBJ2-5|NA|TRBV11-2
ASSRVGGPETQY
>TRBJ2-7|NA|TRBV12-5
ASGQPDKDLYKQY
>TRBJ2-1|once|TRBV29-1
SVPTGRFNEQF
>TRBJ2-1|NA|TRBV5-1
ASSPDFGSYNEQF
>TRBJ2-3|NA|TRBV27
ASSLLGVDHADTQY
>TRBJ1-1|NA|TRBV14
ASSLIDRVHEAF
>TRBJ2-7|NA|TRBV5-1
ASSRTGVYEQY
>TRBJ2-7|NA|TRBV29-1
SVSGGDSYEQY
>TRBJ2-7|NA|TRBV6-2/TRBV6-3
ASSNDPGQLYEQY
>TRBJ2-5|NA|TRBV27
ASSAWDRGKETQY
>TRBJ1-4|NA|TRBV7-9
ASRGDGVELF
>TRBJ2-2|once|TRBV4-2
ASSRPGWDGELF
>TRBJ2-7|NA|TRBV29-1
SVETRGEQY
>TRBJ2-7|NA|TRBV7-9
ASSLADYEQY
>TRBJ2-7|NA|TRBV12-3/TRBV12-4
ASSSQDREAYEQY
>TRBJ2-3|NA|TRBV9
ASSVKRGSTDTQY
>TRBJ1-2|NA|TRBV7-8
ASSPPAVNYGYT
>TRBJ1-5|NA|TRBV5-6
ASNFGQAQPQH
>TRBJ1-3|NA|TRBV5-1
ASSSDSVSSGNTIY
>TRBJ2-3|NA|TRBV7-9
ASRVSGGPRDTQY
>TRBJ2-1|NA|TRBV6-6
ASSYSNDRVWDEQF
>TRBJ2-7|once|TRBV6-5
ASSWGQDSYEQY
>TRBJ1-5|once|TRBV27
ASSFGTAPNQPQH
>TRBJ1-2|NA|TRBV30
AWSAFSTALNYGYT
>TRBJ2-1|NA|TRBV7-8
ASSLARGLYNEQF
>TRBJ1-1|NA|TRBV9
ASSVSGGAANIY
>TRBJ2-2|once|TRBV6-5
ASSYSGRTGELF
>TRBJ2-7|NA|TRBV29-1
SVDTRGRGNEQY